The 20 T cell receptor beta chains listed next were all sequenced from one sample in a study of blood T cell repertoires in COVID-19. Sequencing used immunoSEQ multiplex PCR; TCRdb keeps in-frame clones, though not all of them. The sample comprises 200,000 to 250,000 clones, 80% to 90% of which are singletons, and less than 5% rests with the top ten. Sequenced material: PBMCs or T cells enriched from blood (not recorded which). These receptors all stem from a woman aged 40 to 50 with acute COVID-19.

The V call is TRBV9, the J call TRBJ2-7, with D tentatively TRBD2 (6 bases). CDR3 length: 15 residues. Germline V gene sequence: CDR1 SGDLS, CDR2 YYNGEE. The ends were cut back, 3 bases at V and 2 bases at J, with 15 bases in the middle. The CDR3 nucleotides read TGTGCCAGCAGCGCAAGTAGCGGCCATACCTACGAGCAGTACTTC. Translated: CASSASSGHTYEQYF. The full variable domain, its missing parts supplied by reference TRBV9 and TRBJ2-7, is DSGVTQTPKHLITATGQRVTLRCSPRSGDLSVYWYQQSLDQGLQFLIQYYNGEERAKGNILERFSAQQFPDLHSELNLSSLELGDSALYFCASSASSGHTYEQYFGPGTRLTVT.

The chain joins TRBV28 to TRBJ2-3, with TRBD2 matching over 7 bases. The CDR3 is 16 amino acids. Unmatched junction bases numbered 7, after V lost 2 bases and J lost 2 bases. Germline CDR1 and CDR2: MDHEN and SYDVKM. The CDR3 loop is CASSLDGSGYTDTQYF. Written as DNA, the CDR3 is TGTGCCAGCAGTTTAGATGGTAGCGGGTACACAGATACGCAGTATTTT.

The chain links TRBV11-2 to TRBJ2-7; possible D gene TRBD2, 5 bases. Trimming cost V 5 bases and J 6 bases, with 17 bases left between them. The CDR3 runs 14 residues. The germline CDR1 and CDR2 sequences are SGHAT and FQNNGV. As DNA, the CDR3 is TGTGCCAGCAGCCAGGAGGATCTGGGTCCCGAGCAGTACTTC. Translating it yields CASSQEDLGPEQYF.

The CDR3 reads CASSPFEAGETQYF. In DNA form, the CDR3 reads TGTGCCAGCTCACCTTTCGAAGCAGGGGAGACCCAGTACTTC. V and J are TRBV18 and TRBJ2-5; perhaps TRBD1 as D (5 bases). The germline gives CDR1 KGHSH, CDR2 LQKENI. The V end was cut by 3 bases, the J end by 5 bases, with 13 bases between. CDR3 length: 14 amino acids.

The chain joins TRBV27 to TRBJ1-1; D not certain. This CDR3 contains 13 residues. Trimming took 3 bases from V and 4 from J, leaving 9 bases between them. In germline, CDR1 is MNHEY, CDR2 SMNVEV (reference sequence). DNA of the CDR3: TGTGCCAGCAGTTTTCGGCGGGGCACTGAAGCTTTCTTT. It encodes CASSFRRGTEAFF.

The rearrangement uses TRBV6-2 or TRBV6-3 and TRBJ2-3, with 10 bases identical to TRBD2. The ends lost 5 bases at V and 0 bases at J; junction bases unmatched: 17. The CDR3 has 20 amino acids. Looked up from germline, CDR1 is MNHEY and CDR2 is SVGEGT. The DNA for the CDR3 is TGTGCCAGCAGTCACGATGCCCTTAAAGGACTAGCGGCTAGCACAGATACGCAGTATTTT. Translated, it gives CASSHDALKGLAASTDTQYF.

This clone was observed a handful of times. The V call is TRBV6-5, the J call TRBJ1-2; maybe TRBD1 (6 bases). CDR1 MNHEY and CDR2 SVGAGI come from the germline V gene. The CDR3 is made up of 12 amino acids. The germline V and J ends were trimmed by 8 bases and 1 base, with 8 bases remaining between them. The CDR3 loop is CASHRVNYGYTF. The CDR3 bases are TGTGCCAGCCACAGGGTTAACTATGGCTACACCTTC.

This rearrangement joins TRBV5-6 to TRBJ2-7; D is possibly TRBD1 (6 bases). The CDR3 has 13 residues. V was shortened by 4 bases and J by 3 bases, with 11 bases between the two germline ends. The V gene's germline CDR1 is SGHDT and CDR2 YYEEEE. CDR3 nucleotide sequence: TGTGCCAGCAGCCCGACAGGCGACTACGAGCAGTACTTC. Protein product: CASSPTGDYEQYF.

This rearrangement joins TRBV29-1 to TRBJ2-5; perhaps TRBD1 as D (6 bases). The CDR3 covers 14 residues. CDR1 and CDR2 (germline): SQVTM, ANQGSEA. V dropped 0 bases and J dropped 7 bases, with 15 bases sitting between them. CDR3 nucleotide sequence: TGCAGCGTTGAAGAACAGGGACGTGTAGGGACCCAGTACTTC. Residues: CSVEEQGRVGTQYF.

The sample holds a few counts of this clone. CDR3 coding DNA: TGTGCCAGCAGGCCGGGGGGGGGCCGTACTCGGCCCCAGCATTTT. This sequence encodes CASRPGGGRTRPQHF. This chain uses TRBV27 with TRBJ1-5; tentative D call: TRBD1 (6 bases). CDR1 is MNHEY, CDR2 SMNVEV, per germline (reference sequence). This CDR3 spans 15 amino acids. V was pared by 6 bases and J by 9 bases, with 21 bases between.

The gene calls are TRBV5-1 and TRBJ2-1; no definite D call. CDR3 length: 14 residues. V lost 0 bases and J lost 0, with 4 bases in between. CDR1 and CDR2 (germline): SGHRS, YFSETQ. The CDR3 loop is CASSLEYSYNEQFF. The DNA of the CDR3 is TGCGCCAGCAGCTTGGAATACTCCTACAATGAGCAGTTCTTC.

This chain uses TRBV2 with TRBJ2-5, with D possibly being TRBD2 (6 bases). CDR3 length equals 14 residues. CDR1 and CDR2 (germline): SNHLY, FYNNEI. Trimming took 3 bases from V and 0 from J, leaving 8 bases between them. CDR3 protein: CASSDGGNQETQYF. Written as DNA, the CDR3 is TGTGCCAGCAGTGATGGCGGGAACCAAGAGACCCAGTACTTC.

The chain carries TRBV27 and TRBJ2-1; 8 bases fit TRBD2. V gave up 3 bases and J gave up 1 base; unmatched junction bases: 2. The length of the CDR3 is 15 residues. Germline lookup yields CDR1 MNHEY and CDR2 SMNVEV (reference sequence). CDR3 sequence: CASSFSGVSYNEQFF. The CDR3, as DNA: TGTGCCAGCAGTTTTAGCGGGGTTTCCTACAATGAGCAGTTCTTC.

This rearrangement joins TRBV2 to TRBJ2-7; 7 nucleotides line up with TRBD1. J lost 0 bases, V lost 9 bases, and 17 bases had no gene match. Germline CDR1 and CDR2: SNHLY and FYNNEI. The CDR3 sequence is 17 residues long. CDR3 sequence reads: CARGEWVDRASSYEQYF. The DNA for the CDR3 is TGTGCCAGGGGGGAGTGGGTTGACAGGGCAAGCTCCTACGAGCAGTACTTC.

This chain uses TRBV25-1 with TRBJ1-4; 9 bases agree with TRBD1. There are 16 residues in the CDR3. Germline V gene data show CDR1 as MGHDK and CDR2 as SYGVNS. Trimming took 7 bases from V and 6 from J; bases not matched to a gene: 12. CDR3 region: CASIGQGMLPHEKLFF. Written as DNA, the CDR3 is TGTGCCAGCATCGGACAGGGGATGCTTCCGCATGAAAAACTGTTTTTT.

The rearrangement uses TRBV25-1 and TRBJ1-6, with 7 bases matching TRBD1. CDR1 is MGHDK and CDR2 is SYGVNS in the germline V gene. The CDR3 has 18 residues. V lost 3 bases, J lost 9 bases, and 17 bases stayed unmatched. This CDR3 reads CASSDTPQGDIVGSPLHF. The CDR3 region has the DNA TGTGCCAGCAGTGATACCCCCCAGGGGGACATAGTAGGTTCACCCCTCCACTTT.

V is TRBV5-1 and J is TRBJ2-3; 7 positions match TRBD1. Trimming removed 7 bases from V and 8 bases from J; junction bases left unmatched: 10. CDR1 and CDR2 from the germline V gene are SGHRS and YFSETQ. The CDR3 length is 13 residues. The CDR3 spells CASGQDPAGTQYF. CDR3 DNA: TGCGCCAGCGGACAGGACCCGGCTGGTACGCAGTATTTT.

CDR3 amino acids: CASSSSIGGNTGELFF. CDR3 DNA: TGTGCCAGCAGTTCAAGTATAGGGGGCAACACCGGGGAGCTGTTTTTT. The chain recombines TRBV28 with TRBJ2-2, with 7 bases lining up with TRBD1. Trimming at V came to 4 bases and at J to 2 bases, leaving 7 bases not matched to a gene. Germline values: CDR1 MDHEN, CDR2 SYDVKM. The CDR3 totals 16 residues. Looking up the rest from reference TRBV28 and TRBJ2-2 gives the full variable domain: DVKVTQSSRYLVKRTGEKVFLECVQDMDHENMFWYRQDPGLGLRLIYFSYDVKMKEKGDIPEGYSVSREKKERFSLILESASTNQTSMYLCASSSSIGGNTGELFFGEGSRLTVL.

CDR3 in amino acids: CATSDGTATSGRSYNEQFF. The CDR3 DNA is TGTGCCACCAGTGATGGGACAGCCACTAGCGGGAGATCCTACAATGAGCAGTTCTTC. The chain employs TRBV24-1 and TRBJ2-1, with 11 bases that match TRBD2. V was clipped by 3 bases and J by 1 base; unmatched bases: 10. CDR3 length: 19 amino acids. From germline, CDR1 is KGHDR and CDR2 SFDVKD.

This clone was seen once. The V gene is TRBV4-3, the J gene TRBJ2-3, with a tentative D call TRBD2 (7 bases). Germline V gene lookup returns CDR1 LGHNA and CDR2 YSLEER. The V end was cut by 1 base, the J end by 3 bases, with 17 bases between. The CDR3 totals 17 residues. CDR3 protein: CASSQGRGRESTDTQYF. CDR3 in DNA: TGCGCCAGCAGCCAAGGTCGGGGGCGGGAGAGTACAGATACGCAGTATTTT.